The 15 T cell receptor beta chains below all came from one sample that was sequenced in a study of regulatory T cells in long-lasting Graves disease. As for time point: newly diagnosed GD, antithyroid drugs for less than 3 months. The TCR library was made from RNA extracted from PBMCs. Building of the TCR beta libraries involved iRepertoire HTBI primers and Arm-PCR of CDR3 regions. TCRdb re-analysed the multiplex PCR reads in MiXCR, keeping a single row per CDR3 protein. The sample gives 550,000 or so distinct CDR3 sequences, approximately 12% of which show up once; about 8.9% is in the top ten. The data also belong to a second study, concerning T cells in Graves' hyperthyroidism and ophthalmopathy.

The sequencing used peripheral blood mononuclear cells (PBMCs), collected at new diagnosis, from a patient treated with antithyroid drugs. These receptors were obtained from a woman under 40 with Graves disease.

This clonotype was observed at least ten times. The rearrangement links TRBV6-2 or TRBV6-3 to TRBJ2-7, with D maybe TRBD1 (6 bases). Germline V CDR1 and CDR2: MNHEY, SVGEGT. There are 14 residues in the CDR3. V shed 4 bases and J shed 2 bases, with 12 bases lying between them. Here the CDR3 reads CASSSPAGAYEQYF. In DNA form, the CDR3 reads TGTGCCAGCAGTTCCCCCGCAGGGGCCTACGAGCAGTACTTC.

This clonotype was recorded many times. This chain links TRBV5-5 with TRBJ1-4; 8 nucleotides align to TRBD1. Germline lookup yields CDR1 SGHKS and CDR2 YYEKEE (reference sequence). This CDR3 spans 13 amino acids. Trimming at V came to 6 bases and at J to 8 bases, leaving 6 bases not matched to a gene. CDR3 sequence (DNA): TGTGCCAGCAAGCCCCCAGGGGGCGAAAAACTGTTTTTT. This sequence encodes CASKPPGGEKLFF. Full variable domain (missing parts from reference TRBV5-5 and TRBJ1-4): DAGVTQSPTHLIKTRGQQVTLRCSPISGHKSVSWYQQVLGQGPQFIFQYYEKEERGRGNFPDRFSARQFPNYSSELNVNALLLGDSALYLCASKPPGGEKLFFGSGTQLSVL.

The genes are TRBV7-9 and TRBJ2-7; possible D gene TRBD1, 5 bases. The CDR3 is 15 residues long. From germline, CDR1 is SEHNR and CDR2 FQNEAQ (reference sequence). Deletions cut 3 bases from V and 2 bases from J, with 14 bases between. This chain's CDR3 is CASSLGQGTTYEQYF. In DNA form, the CDR3 reads TGTGCCAGCAGCTTGGGGCAGGGTACTACCTACGAGCAGTACTTC.

The sample holds a few counts of this clonotype. The chain carries TRBV3-1 and TRBJ2-7, with D unclear. Trimming removed 7 bases from V and 5 bases from J, with 15 bases in between. CDR3 length: 13 amino acids. Germline loops: CDR1 LGHDT, CDR2 YNNKEL (reference sequence). The CDR3 nucleotides are TGTGCCAGCATTTTCGACCGTACAAACGAGCAGTACTTC. As protein: CASIFDRTNEQYF.

This clonotype came up a few times. The chain recombines TRBV19 with TRBJ1-3; TRBD1 agrees at 7 bases. Germline CDR1 is LNHDA and CDR2 is SQIVND (reference sequence). V lost 7 bases, J lost 0 bases, and 6 bases stayed unmatched. The CDR3 extends over 15 amino acids. CDR3 sequence reads: CASNRQGSSGNTIYF. The DNA of the CDR3 is TGTGCCAGTAACCGACAGGGATCCTCTGGAAACACCATATATTTT.

This clonotype was counted many times. The chain combines TRBV2 with TRBJ2-1; 8 nucleotides align to TRBD2. This CDR3 contains 14 residues. V lost 11 bases and J lost 5; bases outside the gene matches: 11. From germline, CDR1 is SNHLY and CDR2 FYNNEI. CDR3 in amino acids: CAGVLAETHNEQFF. CDR3 DNA sequence: TGTGCCGGAGTACTAGCGGAGACCCACAATGAGCAGTTCTTC.

This clonotype was recorded a few times. The chain carries TRBV7-6 and TRBJ2-7, with D possibly being TRBD1 (6 bases). The ends were cut back, 2 bases at V and 1 base at J, with 15 bases in the middle. This CDR3 contains 16 residues. Germline CDR1 SGHVS, CDR2 FNYEAQ. The DNA of the CDR3 is TGTGCCAGCAGCTTACATGCTGGGGACAAGTCCTACGAGCAGTACTTC. Protein product: CASSLHAGDKSYEQYF.

V usage is TRBV5-1 and J usage is TRBJ2-5; the match to TRBD1 covers 7 bases. Germline V gene lookup returns CDR1 SGHRS and CDR2 YFSETQ. The CDR3 length is 14 residues. V gave up 4 bases and J gave up 7 bases; unmatched junction bases: 10. The CDR3, as DNA: TGCGCCAGCAGCGTCCGACAGGGATTGGGGACCCAGTACTTC. This gives the protein CASSVRQGLGTQYF.

This clonotype was recorded at least ten times. The CDR3 protein is CASSYSGGTAVYNEQFF. The CDR3 coding sequence is TGTGCCAGCAGCTACTCGGGCGGGACGGCGGTCTACAATGAGCAGTTCTTC. The J gene is TRBJ2-1, the V gene TRBV11-2, with D perhaps TRBD2 (6 bases). Trimming took 4 bases from V and 3 from J, leaving 19 bases between them. The CDR3 loop spans 17 amino acids. Germline lookup yields CDR1 SGHAT and CDR2 FQNNGV.

The rearrangement links TRBV7-8 to TRBJ2-5, with TRBD1 identical over 10 bases. Unmatched junction bases numbered 8, after V lost 2 bases and J lost 5 bases. CDR3 length equals 16 residues. CDR1 and CDR2 (germline): SGHVS, FQNEAQ. CDR3 residues: CASSLTGGQGRETQYF. The DNA of the CDR3 is TGTGCCAGCAGCTTAACAGGGGGACAGGGGCGGGAGACCCAGTACTTC.

This clonotype occurred many times. The chain couples TRBV20-1 to TRBJ2-7; the D gene is possibly TRBD1 (6 bases). Trimming removed 3 bases from V and 1 base from J, with 19 bases in between. Germline CDR1 reads DFQATT; CDR2 reads SNEGSKA (reference sequence). The CDR3 is 16 residues long. CDR3 in DNA: TGCAGTGCTAGCGCCTTACAGGGCACAGAATCCTACGAGCAGTACTTC. This sequence encodes CSASALQGTESYEQYF.

This clonotype came up many times. The chain joins TRBV2 to TRBJ2-3; TRBD2 aligns across 7 bases. The trim removed 5 bases at V and 6 bases at J, leaving 8 bases unmatched. Germline CDR1 is SNHLY and CDR2 is FYNNEI. The CDR3 is made up of 14 amino acids. CDR3 coding DNA: TGTGCCAGCAGTCAGCTAGCGGCCGGGGATACGCAGTATTTT. Amino acid sequence: CASSQLAAGDTQYF. Full variable domain (outside the CDR3, taken from reference TRBV2 and TRBJ2-3): EPEVTQTPSHQVTQMGQEVILRCVPISNHLYFYWYRQILGQKVEFLVSFYNNEISEKSEIFDDQFSVERPDGSNFTLKIRSTKLEDSAMYFCASSQLAAGDTQYFGPGTRLTVL.

This clonotype was seen at least ten times. This sequence joins TRBV5-6 and TRBJ1-2; D may be TRBD1 (5 bases). V lost 0 bases to trimming and J lost 4 bases, with 22 bases between them. Germline V gene sequence: CDR1 SGHDT, CDR2 YYEEEE. This CDR3 is 18 amino acids long. The CDR3: CASSLAFLDRGQGYGYTF. The CDR3 nucleotides read TGTGCCAGCAGCTTGGCGTTTCTTGACAGAGGCCAGGGCTATGGCTACACCTTC.

About this clonotype itself: It differs at one base from a far larger clone, so likely a read error. J is TRBJ1-1 and V is TRBV7-9; the D gene is possibly TRBD1 (5 bases). Per the germline V gene, CDR1 is SEHNR and CDR2 is FQNEAQ (reference sequence). The ends were cut back, 6 bases at V and 1 base at J, with 12 bases in the middle. The CDR3 spans 14 residues. CDR3 sequence: CASRSGRKNTEAFF. DNA of the CDR3: TGTGCCAGCAGATCGGGACGGAAGAACACTGAAGCTTTCTTT.

In its sample, this clonotype was seen many times. The chain uses TRBV6-2 or TRBV6-3 and TRBJ2-4; a possible D gene is TRBD2 (5 bases). CDR1 MNHEY and CDR2 SVGEGT come from the germline V gene. This CDR3 has 13 amino acids. V gave up 6 bases and J gave up 3 bases, with 9 bases separating them. The CDR3 sequence: CASREDGKNIQYF. The CDR3 nucleotides read TGTGCCAGCAGGGAGGACGGCAAAAACATTCAGTACTTC.